One T cell receptor (beta chain) is described in this entry. This entry comes from a study of T-cell reconstitution after alpha-beta-depleted transplantation in children. CDR1 is SGHRS and CDR2 is YFSETQ in the germline V gene. CDR3 length: 15 residues. Trimming cost V 2 bases and J 5 bases, with 16 bases left between them. Preparation of the TCRbeta library was carried out with unique molecular identifiers. TCRdb ran MiXCR on the PCR reads and lists one entry per CDR3 protein. The top ten clones hold roughly 27% of a sample with roughly 200,000 distinct CDR3 sequences, roughly a tenth of them seen once.

Here the sequenced sample was PBMCs, taken before TCRalphabeta/CD19-depleted stem cell transplant. This rearrangement joins TRBV5-1 to TRBJ2-5, with unresolved D. This sequence was found in a child less than two years old with acute myeloid leukemia, due to receive a stem cell transplant. CDR3 region: CASSFDDSTGETQYF. CDR3 DNA sequence: TGCGCCAGCAGCTTTGACGACTCTACCGGGGAGACCCAGTACTTC.